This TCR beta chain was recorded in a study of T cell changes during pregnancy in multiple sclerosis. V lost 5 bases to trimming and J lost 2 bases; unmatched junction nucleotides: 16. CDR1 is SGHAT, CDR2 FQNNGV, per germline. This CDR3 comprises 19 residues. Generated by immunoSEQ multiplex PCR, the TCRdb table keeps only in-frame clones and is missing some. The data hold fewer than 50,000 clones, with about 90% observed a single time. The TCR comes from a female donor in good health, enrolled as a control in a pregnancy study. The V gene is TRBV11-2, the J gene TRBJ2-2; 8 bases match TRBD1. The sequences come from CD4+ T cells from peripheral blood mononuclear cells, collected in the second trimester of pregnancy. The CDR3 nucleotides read TGTGCCAGCAGCCACCTTCGGACAGGGAGAGGGGGAAACACCGGGGAGCTGTTTTTT. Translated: CASSHLRTGRGGNTGELFF.